This T cell receptor (beta chain) was identified during a study of blood T cell repertoires in COVID-19 (dated by TCRdb to the early 2020s). Some background on the complete study: The collaborator samples originated in the United States, Italy and Spain and spanned the acute and convalescent phases of COVID-19. Samples came from the ongoing ImmuneRACE study (first 160 participants) plus 1,254 subjects from 6 global collaborators. Where HLA class I and class II types were available, the types were taken from metadata supplied by the sample provider, not from assay-based typing. A freely available public database, intended as a resource for researchers studying the immune response to SARS-CoV-2, is where the repertoires were released. The dataset comprised deeply sampled blood TCRbeta repertoires from subjects exposed to, actively infected with, or recovered from COVID-19. Nearly every sample came with metadata listing a de-identified subject ID, COVID-19 status, age in years and sex. The prospective study material was composed of cDNA or gDNA derived from T cells, B-cell-depleted T cells, or PBMCs.

The sample holds one count of this clone. The antigen it recognizes is unknown. Base quality data are lacking; no much larger clone is found one base away. Overall results and qualifications from the work: The quantity of clinical and demographic metadata differed by source and by participant and was supplied without curation.

TCRbeta CDR3 regions were amplified from genomic DNA using the immunoSEQ Assay, a bias-controlled multiplex PCR. Per the original workflow: The number of nucleated cells in each sample was estimated from the amplification of reference gene primers within the assay. To quantify the absolute abundance of each unique TCRbeta CDR3 rearrangement, sequence reads were collapsed and filtered. Productive Simpson clonality was computed per sample as the square root of Simpson's diversity index over productive rearrangements. TCRdb's version of the immuneACCESS table is confined to in-frame rearrangements and falls short of the full clone set. An unresolved V gene accounts for under half of the shortfall where checked; the remainder is of unknown origin. The V and J calls and clone size come from that table; D and trimming were worked out from the DNA. The sample yields about 90,000 clones; approximately 79% were counted once. The ten most abundant clones make up roughly an eighth of the sample.

Including the terminal cysteine and phenylalanine, the CDR3 comprises 15 residues. Solely the CDR3 DNA is kept, with 45 bases framed from the first base. V loses 2 bases of germline sequence and J loses 1 base, and the interval between the two ends is 7 bases. According to the germline V gene, CDR1 reads SGHRS and CDR2 reads YFSETQ. Whole blood was collected in K2EDTA tubes by collaborating institutions according to the institutions' own protocols. For TCRbeta analysis, collaborators shipped samples in one of three forms: frozen whole blood, isolated PBMCs, or DNA extracted from either of those sample types.

The sequence came from a woman of 80 years or more with acute or convalescent COVID-19. The chain uses TRBV5-1 and TRBJ2-6, with no confidently assigned D gene. The sequencing sample was made of peripheral blood. CDR3 region: CASSFRQSGANVLTF. In nucleotides, the sequence is TGCGCCAGCAGCTTTCGACAATCTGGGGCCAACGTCCTGACTTTC.